This TCR beta chain was sequenced during a study of T cells in Graves' hyperthyroidism and ophthalmopathy. This clonotype was picked up one time. The CDR3 is made up of 14 amino acids. V lost 5 bases and J lost 4, with 15 bases in between. CDR1 and CDR2 (germline): SGHVS, FNYEAQ. From RNA transcripts, TCR beta CDR3 regions were amplified. HTBI primers were the set used in a first-round RT-PCR of the TCR CDR3. Each CDR3 protein gets one entry after TCRdb re-called the multiplex PCR reads with MiXCR. The sample includes about 540,000 distinct CDR3 sequences, about half of them seen just once. The chain is built from TRBV7-6 and TRBJ2-7, with D perhaps matching TRBD2 (6 bases). The sequence was collected from a woman younger than 30 with Graves' hyperthyroidism. The sample consisted of peripheral blood or thyroid tissue (not recorded which). The CDR3 DNA reads as TGTGCCAGCAGCCTAAAGGGAGGACAATACGAGCAGTACTTC. It specifies CASSLKGGQYEQYF.